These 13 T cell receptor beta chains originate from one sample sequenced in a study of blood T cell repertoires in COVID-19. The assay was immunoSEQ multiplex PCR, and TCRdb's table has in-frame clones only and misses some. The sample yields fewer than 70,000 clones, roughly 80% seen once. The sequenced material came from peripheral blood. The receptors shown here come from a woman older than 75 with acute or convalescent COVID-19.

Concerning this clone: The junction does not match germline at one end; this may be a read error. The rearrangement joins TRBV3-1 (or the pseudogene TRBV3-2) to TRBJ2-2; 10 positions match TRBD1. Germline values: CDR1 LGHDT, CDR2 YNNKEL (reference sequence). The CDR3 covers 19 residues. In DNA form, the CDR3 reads TGTGCCAGCAGCGAAGATCGGGACAGGGGCTACCTGAACACCGGGGAGCTGTTTTTT. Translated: CASSEDRDRGYLNTGELFF.

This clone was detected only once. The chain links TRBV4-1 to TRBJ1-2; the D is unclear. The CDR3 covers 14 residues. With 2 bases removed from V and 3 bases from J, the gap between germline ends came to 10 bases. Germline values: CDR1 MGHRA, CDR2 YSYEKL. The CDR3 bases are TGCGCCAGCAGCCAACCGCGACAATACTATGGCTACACCTTC. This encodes CASSQPRQYYGYTF.

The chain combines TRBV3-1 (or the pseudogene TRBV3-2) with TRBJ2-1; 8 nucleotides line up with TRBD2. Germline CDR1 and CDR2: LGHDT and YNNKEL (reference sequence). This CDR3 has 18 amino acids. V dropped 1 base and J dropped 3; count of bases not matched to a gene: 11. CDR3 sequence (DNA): TGTGCCAGCAGCCAAGGGCCGCGGGGGGCCGTTGTCTACAATGAGCAGTTCTTC. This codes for CASSQGPRGAVVYNEQFF.

The CDR3, as DNA: TGTGCCAGCAGCCAAGTAATTATAGGAGGGGTAAAAGAGACCCAGTACTTC. It translates to CASSQVIIGGVKETQYF. This sequence joins TRBV3-1 (or the pseudogene TRBV3-2) and TRBJ2-5, with a weak D call TRBD2 (6 bases). Germline V gives CDR1 LGHDT, CDR2 YNNKEL (reference sequence). This CDR3 is built from 17 residues. Trimming stripped 1 base from V and 3 bases from J, with 18 bases between.

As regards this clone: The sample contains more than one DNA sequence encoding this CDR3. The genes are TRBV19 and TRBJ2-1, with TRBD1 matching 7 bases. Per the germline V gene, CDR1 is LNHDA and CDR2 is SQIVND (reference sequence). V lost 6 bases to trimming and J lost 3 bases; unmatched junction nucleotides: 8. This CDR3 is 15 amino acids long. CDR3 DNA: TGTGCCAGTAGCATACGACAGGGAAGCTACAATGAGCAGTTCTTC. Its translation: CASSIRQGSYNEQFF.

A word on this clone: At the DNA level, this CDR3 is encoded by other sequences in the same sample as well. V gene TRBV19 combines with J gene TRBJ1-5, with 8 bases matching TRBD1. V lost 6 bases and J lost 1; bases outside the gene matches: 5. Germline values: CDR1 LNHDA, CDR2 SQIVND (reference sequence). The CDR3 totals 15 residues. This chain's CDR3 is CASSQDRASNQPQHF. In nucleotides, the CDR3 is TGTGCCAGTAGCCAGGACAGGGCCAGCAATCAGCCCCAGCATTTT.

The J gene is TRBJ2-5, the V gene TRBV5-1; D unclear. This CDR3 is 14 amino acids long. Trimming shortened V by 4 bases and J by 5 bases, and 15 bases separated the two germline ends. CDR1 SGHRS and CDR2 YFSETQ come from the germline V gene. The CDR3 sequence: CASSPWRLEETQYF. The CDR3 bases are TGCGCCAGCAGCCCTTGGCGCCTGGAGGAGACCCAGTACTTC.

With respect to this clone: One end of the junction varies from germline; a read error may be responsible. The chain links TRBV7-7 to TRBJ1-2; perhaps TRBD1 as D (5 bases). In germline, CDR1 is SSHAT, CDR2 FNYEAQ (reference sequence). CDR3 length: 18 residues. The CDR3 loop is CASSLAPPGTRRAYGYTF. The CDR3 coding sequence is TGTGCTAGCAGCTTAGCGCCCCCGGGGACGCGGAGGGCTTATGGCTACACCTTC.

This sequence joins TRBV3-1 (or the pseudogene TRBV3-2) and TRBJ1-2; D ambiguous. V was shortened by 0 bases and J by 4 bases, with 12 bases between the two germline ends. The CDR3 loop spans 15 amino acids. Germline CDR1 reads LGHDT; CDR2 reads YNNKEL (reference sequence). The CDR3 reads CASSQEGYRGYGYTF. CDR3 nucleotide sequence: TGTGCCAGCAGCCAAGAGGGATACCGGGGCTATGGCTACACCTTC.

The CDR3 reads CASSYQGAQHF. The CDR3, as DNA: TGTGCCAGCAGTTACCAGGGGGCCCAGCATTTT. V and J are TRBV2 and TRBJ1-5, with 7 bases identical to TRBD1. Germline trimming cut 5 bases from V and 11 bases from J; bases unmatched to any gene: 3. This CDR3 is 11 amino acids long. Germline V lookup: CDR1 SNHLY, CDR2 FYNNEI. Based on the CDR3 plus reference TRBV2 and TRBJ1-5, the full variable domain is EPEVTQTPSHQVTQMGQEVILRCVPISNHLYFYWYRQILGQKVEFLVSFYNNEISEKSEIFDDQFSVERPDGSNFTLKIRSTKLEDSAMYFCASSYQGAQHFGDGTRLSIL.

CDR3 nucleotide sequence: TGTGCCAGCAGTTTTGGACAGGGGGGCACTGAAGCTTTCTTT. Encoded protein: CASSFGQGGTEAFF. The gene calls are TRBV6-5 and TRBJ1-1; 10 bases line up with TRBD1. Germline-derived CDR1 and CDR2 are MNHEY and SVGAGI. The CDR3 is 14 amino acids. With V trimmed by 4 bases and J by 4 bases, 3 bases remained unmatched.

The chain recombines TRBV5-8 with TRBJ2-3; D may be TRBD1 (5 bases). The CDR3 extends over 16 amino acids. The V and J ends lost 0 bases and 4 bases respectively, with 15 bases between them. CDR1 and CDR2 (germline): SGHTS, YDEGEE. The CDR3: CASSLGGHAGADTQYF. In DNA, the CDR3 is TGTGCCAGCAGCTTGGGAGGACACGCCGGTGCAGATACGCAGTATTTT. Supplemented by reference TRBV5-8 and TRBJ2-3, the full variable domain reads EAGVTQSPTHLIKTRGQQATLRCSPISGHTSVYWYQQALGLGLQFLLWYDEGEERNRGNFPPRFSGRQFPNYSSELNVNALELEDSALYLCASSLGGHAGADTQYFGPGTRLTVL.

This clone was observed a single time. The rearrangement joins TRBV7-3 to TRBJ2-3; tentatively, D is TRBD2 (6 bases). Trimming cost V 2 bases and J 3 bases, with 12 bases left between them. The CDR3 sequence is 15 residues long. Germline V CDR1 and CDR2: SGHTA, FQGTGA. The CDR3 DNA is TGTGCCAGCAGCTTAGACGGGACTGAGACAGATACGCAGTATTTT. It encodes CASSLDGTETDTQYF.